These 7 T cell receptor beta chains were sequenced from one sample in a study of CD8 T cells in Susac syndrome. A quantity of roughly 0.5 to 1 ug RNA underwent reverse transcription using random hexamers. A single record per CDR3 protein comes from TCRdb applying MiXCR to the immunoSEQ multiplex PCR reads. The sample comprises 95,000 to 150,000 distinct CDR3 sequences, 90% to 95% of which are singletons, and about 0.098% rests with the top ten. Input material: CD4+ T cells from PBMCs. The origin of the receptors is a human donor in good health.

This sequence joins TRBV9 and TRBJ1-1, with 9 bases fitting TRBD1. The length of the CDR3 is 15 residues. The V gene end was trimmed by 0 bases and the J gene end by 2 bases; junction bases not matched to a gene: 2. Germline CDR1 is SGDLS and CDR2 is YYNGEE. The CDR3 region has the DNA TGTGCCAGCAGCGTAGCTACAGGGGGCAACACTGAAGCTTTCTTT. Translating gives CASSVATGGNTEAFF.

The chain is built from TRBV25-1 and TRBJ2-2; TRBD2 might be the D (5 bases). The CDR3 runs 14 residues. V gave up 1 base and J gave up 13 bases, with 16 bases separating them. The germline CDR1 and CDR2 sequences are MGHDK and SYGVNS. The CDR3 protein is CASSELTEYRGLFF. The DNA of the CDR3 is TGTGCCAGCAGTGAATTGACGGAGTATCGGGGGCTGTTTTTT.

V gene TRBV6-1 combines with J gene TRBJ1-4; D perhaps matches TRBD1 (6 bases). In germline, CDR1 is MNHNS, CDR2 SASEGT. This CDR3 has 15 residues. The V end was cut by 6 bases, the J end by 7 bases, with 18 bases between. The CDR3, as DNA: TGTGCCAGCAGAGAGCAGGGGCGGGGGAGTGAAAAACTGTTTTTT. Translation gives CASREQGRGSEKLFF.

CDR3 DNA: TGTGCCAGCGGCCTAGGGGGGGGTGAGGGTCAGCCCCAGCATTTT. Protein sequence: CASGLGGGEGQPQHF. The gene calls are TRBV12-3 or TRBV12-4 and TRBJ1-5; TRBD1 is a possible D gene (6 bases). Between the trimmed V and J ends, which lost 8 bases and 6 bases, there was a span of 20 bases. There are 15 residues in the CDR3.

This chain links TRBV7-2 with TRBJ2-1, with 8 positions matching TRBD2. Germline V lookup: CDR1 SGHTA, CDR2 FQGNSA. V was pared by 4 bases and J by 7 bases, with 15 bases of the junction left unmatched. The length of the CDR3 is 17 residues. In DNA form, the CDR3 reads TGTGCCAGCAGCTCCCTTAGCGGGATCGGCCCCTCAAATGAGCAGTTCTTC. Residues: CASSSLSGIGPSNEQFF.

This sequence joins TRBV12-3 or TRBV12-4 and TRBJ2-7; the D call may be TRBD1 or TRBD2 (5 bases each). V dropped 5 bases and J dropped 5 bases, with 16 bases sitting between them. The CDR3 has 14 amino acids. Here the CDR3 reads CASSLTHGTDEQYF. The CDR3 nucleotides are TGTGCCAGCAGTCTAACCCATGGGACCGACGAGCAGTACTTC.

The chain has TRBV9 and TRBJ1-4; the match to TRBD1 covers 8 bases. The CDR3 consists of 15 residues. Per germline, CDR1 SGDLS and CDR2 YYNGEE. V lost 3 bases, J lost 2 bases, and 3 bases stayed unmatched. The CDR3 sequence: CASSGTGRTNEKLFF. In DNA form, the CDR3 reads TGTGCCAGCAGCGGGACAGGGAGGACTAATGAAAAACTGTTTTTT. The complete variable domain, with remaining parts taken from reference TRBV9 and TRBJ1-4, reads DSGVTQTPKHLITATGQRVTLRCSPRSGDLSVYWYQQSLDQGLQFLIQYYNGEERAKGNILERFSAQQFPDLHSELNLSSLELGDSALYFCASSGTGRTNEKLFFGSGTQLSVL.